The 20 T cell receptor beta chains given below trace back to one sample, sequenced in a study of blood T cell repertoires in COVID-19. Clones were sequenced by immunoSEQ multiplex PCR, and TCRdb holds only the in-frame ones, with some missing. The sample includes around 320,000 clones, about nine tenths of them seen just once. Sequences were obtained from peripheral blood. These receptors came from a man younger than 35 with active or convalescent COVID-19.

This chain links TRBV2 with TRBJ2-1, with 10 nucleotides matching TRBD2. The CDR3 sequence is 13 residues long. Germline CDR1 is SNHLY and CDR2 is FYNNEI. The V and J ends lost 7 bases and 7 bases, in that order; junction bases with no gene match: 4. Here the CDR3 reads CASMAAGGNEQFF. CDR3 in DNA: TGTGCCAGCATGGCAGCGGGGGGGAATGAGCAGTTCTTC.

This CDR3 reads CASSIGSASYEQYF. The CDR3 nucleotides read TGTGCCAGTAGTATAGGTAGCGCATCCTACGAGCAGTACTTC. This chain links TRBV19 with TRBJ2-7; D is possibly TRBD2 (5 bases). The germline V and J ends were trimmed by 1 base and 1 base, with 8 bases remaining between them. This CDR3 contains 14 residues. The germline V gene encodes CDR1 LNHDA and CDR2 SQIVND (reference sequence).

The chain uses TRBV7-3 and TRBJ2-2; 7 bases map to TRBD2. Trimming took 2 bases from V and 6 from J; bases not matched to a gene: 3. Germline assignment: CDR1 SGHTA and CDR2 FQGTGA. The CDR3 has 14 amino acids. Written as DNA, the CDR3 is TGTGCCAGCAGCTTAGGGCGGGAGCCCGGGGAGCTGTTTTTT. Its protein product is CASSLGREPGELFF.

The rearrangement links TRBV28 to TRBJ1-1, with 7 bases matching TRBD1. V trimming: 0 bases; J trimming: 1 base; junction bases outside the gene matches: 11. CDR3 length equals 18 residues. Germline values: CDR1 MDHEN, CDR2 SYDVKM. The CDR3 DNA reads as TGTGCCAGCAGTTTATGGACAGGGCGACGGGGGACGAACACTGAAGCTTTCTTT. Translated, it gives CASSLWTGRRGTNTEAFF.

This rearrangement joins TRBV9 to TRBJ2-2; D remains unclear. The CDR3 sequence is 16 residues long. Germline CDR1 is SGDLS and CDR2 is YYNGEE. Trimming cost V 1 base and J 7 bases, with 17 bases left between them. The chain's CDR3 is CASSVLSVASIGELFF. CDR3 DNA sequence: TGTGCCAGCAGCGTATTGTCAGTAGCCTCGATCGGGGAGCTGTTTTTT.

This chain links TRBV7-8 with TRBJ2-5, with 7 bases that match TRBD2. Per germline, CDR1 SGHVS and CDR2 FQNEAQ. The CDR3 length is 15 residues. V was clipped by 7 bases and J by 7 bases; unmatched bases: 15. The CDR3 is CASTPKRGPTVTQYF. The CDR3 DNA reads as TGTGCCAGCACCCCAAAGCGGGGACCTACGGTGACCCAGTACTTC.

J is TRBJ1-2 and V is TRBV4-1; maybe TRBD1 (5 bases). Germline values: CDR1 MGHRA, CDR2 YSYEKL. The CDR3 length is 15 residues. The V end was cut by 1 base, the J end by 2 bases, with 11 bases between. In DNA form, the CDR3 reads TGCGCCAGCAGCCAAGTTATCGCAGGGAACTATGGCTACACCTTC. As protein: CASSQVIAGNYGYTF.

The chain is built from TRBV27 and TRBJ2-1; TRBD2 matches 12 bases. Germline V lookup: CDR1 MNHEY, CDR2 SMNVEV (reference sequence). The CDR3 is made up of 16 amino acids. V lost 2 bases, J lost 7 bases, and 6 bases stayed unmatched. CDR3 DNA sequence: TGTGCCAGCAGTTTAGGACTAGCGGGAAAGGGGAATGAGCAGTTCTTC. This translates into CASSLGLAGKGNEQFF.

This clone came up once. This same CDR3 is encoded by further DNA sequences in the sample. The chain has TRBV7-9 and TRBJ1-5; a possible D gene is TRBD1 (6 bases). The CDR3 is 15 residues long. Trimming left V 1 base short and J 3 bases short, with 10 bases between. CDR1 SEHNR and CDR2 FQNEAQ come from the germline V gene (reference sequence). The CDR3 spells CASSLVGGVNQPQHF. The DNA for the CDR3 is TGTGCCAGCAGCTTAGTAGGGGGGGTCAATCAGCCCCAGCATTTT.

The CDR3 DNA sequence: TGTGCCAGCAGCTTAAATCTGTCGCAGGGTTACTACGAGCAGTACTTC. It is translated as CASSLNLSQGYYEQYF. This chain links TRBV7-3 with TRBJ2-7, with D perhaps matching TRBD1 (5 bases). Trimming cost V 1 base and J 3 bases, with 16 bases left between them. Germline V lookup: CDR1 SGHTA, CDR2 FQGTGA. The CDR3 has 16 amino acids.

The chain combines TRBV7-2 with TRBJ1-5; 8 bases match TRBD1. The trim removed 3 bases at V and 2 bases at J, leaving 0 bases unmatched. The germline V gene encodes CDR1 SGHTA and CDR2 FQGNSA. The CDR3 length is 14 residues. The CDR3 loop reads CASSLDRGNQPQHF. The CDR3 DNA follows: TGTGCCAGCAGCTTGGACAGGGGCAATCAGCCCCAGCATTTT.

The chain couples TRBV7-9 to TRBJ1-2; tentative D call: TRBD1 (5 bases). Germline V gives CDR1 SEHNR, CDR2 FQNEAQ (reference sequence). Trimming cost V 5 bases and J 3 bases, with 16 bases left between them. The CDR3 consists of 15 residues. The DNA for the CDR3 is TGTGCCAGCAGCGATTTTGGGGGGTTTGACTATGGCTACACCTTC. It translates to CASSDFGGFDYGYTF.

DNA for the CDR3: TGCGCCAGCAGCCAAGATAACCCAACAGAAGTTGCAACTAATGAAAAACTGTTTTTT. Translated: CASSQDNPTEVATNEKLFF. This chain uses TRBV4-3 with TRBJ1-4; the D is unclear. CDR1 LGHNA and CDR2 YSLEER come from the germline V gene. V lost 0 bases and J 0 bases, leaving 17 bases between the germline ends. The CDR3 has 19 amino acids.

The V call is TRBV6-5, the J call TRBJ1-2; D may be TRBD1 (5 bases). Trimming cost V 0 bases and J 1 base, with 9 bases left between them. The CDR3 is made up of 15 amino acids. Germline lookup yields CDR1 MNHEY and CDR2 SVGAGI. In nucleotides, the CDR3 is TGTGCCAGCAGTTACTCGTATGACAGTAACTATGGCTACACCTTC. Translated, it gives CASSYSYDSNYGYTF.

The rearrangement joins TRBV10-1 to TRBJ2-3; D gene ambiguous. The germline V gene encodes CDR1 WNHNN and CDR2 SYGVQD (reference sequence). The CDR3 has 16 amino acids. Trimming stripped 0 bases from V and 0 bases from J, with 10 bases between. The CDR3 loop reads CASSESVLASTDTQYF. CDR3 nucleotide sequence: TGCGCCAGCAGTGAGTCGGTTCTGGCTAGCACAGATACGCAGTATTTT.

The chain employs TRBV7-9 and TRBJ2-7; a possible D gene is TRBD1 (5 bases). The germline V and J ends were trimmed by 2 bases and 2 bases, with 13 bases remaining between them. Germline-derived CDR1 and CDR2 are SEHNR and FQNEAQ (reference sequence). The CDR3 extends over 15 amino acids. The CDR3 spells CASSLSVAGTYEQYF. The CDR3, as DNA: TGTGCCAGCAGCTTATCGGTGGCAGGGACCTACGAGCAGTACTTC.

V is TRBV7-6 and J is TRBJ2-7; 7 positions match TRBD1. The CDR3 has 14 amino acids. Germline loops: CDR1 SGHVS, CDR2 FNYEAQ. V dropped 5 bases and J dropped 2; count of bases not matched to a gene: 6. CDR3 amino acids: CASSRWDSTYEQYF. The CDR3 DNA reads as TGTGCCAGCAGCCGATGGGACAGCACCTACGAGCAGTACTTC.

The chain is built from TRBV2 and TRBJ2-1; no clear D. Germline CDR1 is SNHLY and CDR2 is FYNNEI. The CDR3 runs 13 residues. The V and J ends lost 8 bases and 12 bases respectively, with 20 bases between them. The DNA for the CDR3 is TGTGCCAGCCTAGAATCTAGTGCATCGGGGCAGTTCTTC. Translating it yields CASLESSASGQFF. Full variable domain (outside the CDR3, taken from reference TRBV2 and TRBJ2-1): EPEVTQTPSHQVTQMGQEVILRCVPISNHLYFYWYRQILGQKVEFLVSFYNNEISEKSEIFDDQFSVERPDGSNFTLKIRSTKLEDSAMYFCASLESSASGQFFGPGTRLTVL.

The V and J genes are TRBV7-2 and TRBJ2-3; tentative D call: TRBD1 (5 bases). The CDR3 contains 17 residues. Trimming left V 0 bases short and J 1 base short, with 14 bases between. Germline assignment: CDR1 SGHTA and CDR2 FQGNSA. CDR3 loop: CASSLAAPGRGTDTQYF. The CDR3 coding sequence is TGTGCCAGCAGCTTAGCGGCCCCAGGGCGAGGCACAGATACGCAGTATTTT.

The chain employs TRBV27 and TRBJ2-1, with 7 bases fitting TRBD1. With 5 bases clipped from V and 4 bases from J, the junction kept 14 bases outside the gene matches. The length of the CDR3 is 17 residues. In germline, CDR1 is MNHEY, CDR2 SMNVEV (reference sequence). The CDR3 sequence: CASSPRVGQGVYNEQFF. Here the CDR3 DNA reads TGTGCCAGCAGTCCGCGGGTGGGGCAGGGGGTTTACAATGAGCAGTTCTTC.